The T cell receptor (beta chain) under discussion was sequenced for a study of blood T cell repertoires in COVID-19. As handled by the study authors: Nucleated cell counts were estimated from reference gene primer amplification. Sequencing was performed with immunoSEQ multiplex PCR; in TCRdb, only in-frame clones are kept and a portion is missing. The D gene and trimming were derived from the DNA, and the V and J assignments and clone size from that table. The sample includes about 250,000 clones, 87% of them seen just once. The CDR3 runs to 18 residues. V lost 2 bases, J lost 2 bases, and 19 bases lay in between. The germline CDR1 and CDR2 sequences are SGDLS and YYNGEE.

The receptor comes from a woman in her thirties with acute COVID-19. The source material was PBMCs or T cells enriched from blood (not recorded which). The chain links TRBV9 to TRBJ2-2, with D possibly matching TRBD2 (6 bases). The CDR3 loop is CASSVPTTGTSNTGELFF. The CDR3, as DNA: TGTGCCAGCAGCGTCCCCACGACCGGGACTTCTAACACCGGGGAGCTGTTTTTT.